This entry describes one TCR beta chain. This specimen belongs to a study of blood T cell repertoires in COVID-19. Study-wide context: Each recovered donor of Cohort 3 presented with two negative PCRs, clearance, or symptom resolution. Sources were T cells, B-cell-depleted T cells, or PBMCs; the material itself was cDNA or gDNA.

Per the authors' pipeline: Nucleated cell number was recorded as an estimate derived from reference gene primer amplification. Sequenced by immunoSEQ multiplex PCR; TCRdb stores in-frame clones only, minus some. D and trimming were read from the DNA, whereas the V and J calls and clone size are those reported in that table. The table lists approximately 360,000 clones, more than 70% of them singletons. This sequence originates from a middle-aged man in a cohort exposed to, infected with or recovered from COVID-19 (not recorded which). Sequencing was done on a sample of PBMCs or T cells enriched from blood (not recorded which).

The CDR3 DNA sequence: TGCAGCGAGACAGGGAGGACTGAAGCTTTCTTT. Translating it yields CSETGRTEAFF. The chain combines TRBV29-1 with TRBJ1-1; TRBD1 matches 7 bases. Germline V gene sequence: CDR1 SQVTM, CDR2 ANQGSEA. The length of the CDR3 is 11 residues. Trimming cost V 7 bases and J 5 bases; bases outside gene matches: 4.